Listed here is a single TCR beta chain. Its antigen is as yet unknown. The data belong to a study of blood T cells in healthy people across ages. Findings and limits, study-wide: While age rose, TCR beta diversity per million T cells dropped in a roughly linear way. Possibly confounding the expanded clonotype changes was the fact that donor CMV status was unknown.

The CDR3 contains 15 residues. V dropped 3 bases and J dropped 5 bases, with 18 bases sitting between them. The germline gives CDR1 SGDLS, CDR2 YYNGEE. Sample-barcoded 5' priming and a J-beta primer mix drove a second PCR of about 7 to 11 cycles. Each cDNA molecule received a tag from a template-switch adaptor that had 12 random nucleotides. Each CDR3 protein is one row after TCRdb ran MiXCR on the 5' RACE reads. The repertoire holds about a million distinct CDR3 sequences, with roughly 47% as singletons. The V call is TRBV9, the J call TRBJ2-7, with D possibly matching TRBD2 (7 bases). This TCR derives from a woman aged 60-75 years in good health. The sequenced material came from blood. CDR3 DNA sequence: TGTGCCAGCAGCGCAGGGGATCGGGGGGCCGACGAGCAGTACTTC. Amino acids: CASSAGDRGADEQYF.